The 8 T cell receptor beta chains presented below share a single source sample, sequenced in a study of neoadjuvant nivolumab and ipilimumab in lung cancer. Sequencing used immunoSEQ multiplex PCR; TCRdb keeps in-frame clones, though not all of them. The sample holds roughly 45,000 clones, around 88% seen once. The sample was blood, taken before neoadjuvant nivolumab, alone or with ipilimumab. The receptors were gathered from an adult with non-small cell lung cancer. Some clones in this sample may be carry-over from other donors' samples.

This clone has just a few counts. The rearrangement joins TRBV6-1 to TRBJ2-7, with D unclear. CDR3 length equals 13 residues. The germline V gene encodes CDR1 MNHNS and CDR2 SASEGT. V lost 6 bases, J lost 0 bases, and 9 bases lay in between. CDR3 sequence: CASRDPPSYEQYF. The CDR3 DNA is TGTGCCAGCAGAGATCCCCCCTCCTACGAGCAGTACTTC.

The chain has TRBV5-4 and TRBJ2-3, with D hard to call. The CDR3 is made up of 12 amino acids. From germline, CDR1 is SGHNT and CDR2 YYREEE (reference sequence). Trimming stripped 4 bases from V and 3 bases from J, with 6 bases between. DNA for the CDR3: TGTGCCAGCAGCCCTTCGACAGATACGCAGTATTTT. Translated, it gives CASSPSTDTQYF. Drawing the rest from reference TRBV5-4 and TRBJ2-3, the complete variable domain is ETGVTQSPTHLIKTRGQQVTLRCSSQSGHNTVSWYQQALGQGPQFIFQYYREEENGRGNFPPRFSGLQFPNYSSELNVNALELDDSALYLCASSPSTDTQYFGPGTRLTVL.

This clone was recorded a few times. The J gene is TRBJ2-7, the V gene TRBV19; D not certain. The V and J ends lost 8 bases and 0 bases respectively, with 14 bases between them. This CDR3 is 14 amino acids long. Germline V gene sequence: CDR1 LNHDA, CDR2 SQIVND (reference sequence). CDR3 residues: CASARTLSSYEQYF. CDR3 nucleotide sequence: TGTGCCAGTGCCAGAACTCTGAGCTCCTACGAGCAGTACTTC. Complete variable domain (other parts from reference TRBV19 and TRBJ2-7): DGGITQSPKYLFRKEGQNVTLSCEQNLNHDAMYWYRQDPGQGLRLIYYSQIVNDFQKGDIAEGYSVSREKKESFPLTVTSAQKNPTAFYLCASARTLSSYEQYFGPGTRLTVT.

The chain recombines TRBV6-5 with TRBJ1-4; D remains ambiguous. The CDR3 runs 13 residues. The ends were cut back, 7 bases at V and 11 bases at J, with 17 bases in the middle. CDR1 is MNHEY, CDR2 SVGAGI, per germline. As DNA, the CDR3 is TGTGCCAGCACCTCGGGTGGAGCCCGGAAACTGTTTTTT. Translated: CASTSGGARKLFF.

This sequence joins TRBV7-9 and TRBJ2-7; D perhaps matches TRBD2 (6 bases). Trimming cost V 11 bases and J 4 bases, with 15 bases left between them. This CDR3 spans 12 amino acids. Germline assignment: CDR1 SEHNR and CDR2 FQNEAQ (reference sequence). CDR3 in amino acids: CAGGSGGYEQYF. In DNA, the CDR3 is TGTGCCGGAGGGAGTGGGGGGTACGAGCAGTACTTC.

Here the CDR3 reads CASSPPGRTTDTQYF. The CDR3 DNA reads TGTGCCAGCTCACCACCGGGCCGAACCACAGATACGCAGTATTTT. The chain links TRBV18 to TRBJ2-3; no firm D call. Germline CDR1 reads KGHSH; CDR2 reads LQKENI. The CDR3 spans 15 residues. V lost 0 bases to trimming and J lost 2 bases, with 9 bases between them.

The V call is TRBV7-2, the J call TRBJ2-1; possible D gene TRBD1, 5 bases. V lost 1 base to trimming and J lost 4 bases, with 5 bases between them. Per germline, CDR1 SGHTA and CDR2 FQGNSA. The CDR3 is 13 residues long. For the CDR3, the DNA is TGTGCCAGCAGCTTAGACAGGTACAATGAGCAGTTCTTC. The encoded protein is CASSLDRYNEQFF. The full variable domain, completed using reference TRBV7-2 and TRBJ2-1, is GAGVSQSPSNKVTEKGKDVELRCDPISGHTALYWYRQSLGQGLEFLIYFQGNSAPDKSGLPSDRFSAERTGGSVSTLTIQRTQQEDSAVYLCASSLDRYNEQFFGPGTRLTVL.

This clone was detected only once. The rearrangement links TRBV7-8 to TRBJ2-7; a weak D match, TRBD2 (6 bases). Germline V CDR1 and CDR2: SGHVS, FQNEAQ. Trimming removed 1 base at V and 4 bases at J, with 11 bases between. CDR3 length: 14 residues. The CDR3 sequence is CASSLVRGDYEQYF. As DNA, the CDR3 is TGTGCCAGCAGCTTAGTGCGCGGGGATTACGAGCAGTACTTC. Drawing the rest from reference TRBV7-8 and TRBJ2-7, the complete variable domain is GAGVSQSPRYKVAKRGQDVALRCDPISGHVSLFWYQQALGQGPEFLTYFQNEAQLDKSGLPSDRFFAERPEGSVSTLKIQRTQQEDSAVYLCASSLVRGDYEQYFGPGTRLTVT.